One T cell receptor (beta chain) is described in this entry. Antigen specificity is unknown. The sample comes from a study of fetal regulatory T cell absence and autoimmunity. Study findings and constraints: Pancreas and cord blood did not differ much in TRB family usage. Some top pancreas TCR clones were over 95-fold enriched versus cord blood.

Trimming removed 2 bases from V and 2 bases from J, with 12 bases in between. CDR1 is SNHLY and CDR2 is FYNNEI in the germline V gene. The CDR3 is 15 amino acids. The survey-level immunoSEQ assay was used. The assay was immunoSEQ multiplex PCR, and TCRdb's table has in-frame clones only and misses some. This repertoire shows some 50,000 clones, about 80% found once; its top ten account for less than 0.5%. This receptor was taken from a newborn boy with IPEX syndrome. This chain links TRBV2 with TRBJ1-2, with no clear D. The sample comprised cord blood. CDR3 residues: CASSEIARPNYGYTF. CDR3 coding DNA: TGTGCCAGCAGTGAAATTGCCAGACCCAACTATGGCTACACCTTC.